This T cell receptor beta chain was identified in a study of cytomegalovirus exposure and HLA in healthy donors. Per germline, CDR1 SGHDN and CDR2 FVKESK. With V trimmed by 0 bases and J by 3 bases, 9 bases remained unmatched. This CDR3 region has 18 residues. 60 Vbeta and 13 Jbeta primers were used in PCR. The repertoire was sequenced with immunoSEQ multiplex PCR; TCRdb's copy has only in-frame clones and lacks some. Counted here are 170,000 or so clones, about four fifths occurring once; the ten biggest clones make up 1.5% to 2%. This TCR came from a man aged 45 to 65 in good health and CMV-seronegative. The gene calls are TRBV14 and TRBJ2-1; TRBD2 matches at 9 bases. The sequenced material came from PBMCs. The CDR3 loop is CASSQEGVLAGFYNEQFF. CDR3 nucleotides: TGTGCCAGCAGCCAAGAAGGGGTGCTAGCGGGATTCTACAATGAGCAGTTCTTC.